These 32 T cell receptor beta chains share one sample of origin, sequenced in a study of PD-L1 blockade in urothelial cancer. Sequencing used immunoSEQ multiplex PCR; TCRdb keeps in-frame clones, though not all of them. The table lists about 95,000 clones, 90% of them singletons. Time point meaning: pretreatment peripheral blood. The material was PBMCs, obtained around atezolizumab (anti-PD-L1) treatment. The source of these receptors is a man aged 60 to 69 with urothelial cancer.

Only a few counts were recorded for this clone. The chain couples TRBV11-2 to TRBJ1-5, with 8 positions matching TRBD1. V shed 5 bases and J 3 bases; nucleotides not matched to a gene: 6. The germline gives CDR1 SGHAT, CDR2 FQNNGV. The CDR3 extends over 15 amino acids. The CDR3 spells CASSPGQDLNQPQHF. In DNA, the CDR3 is TGTGCCAGCAGCCCGGGACAGGACCTCAATCAGCCCCAGCATTTT.

This clone was detected once. The chain combines TRBV5-1 with TRBJ2-5, with TRBD1 as a possible D gene (5 bases). V lost 0 bases to trimming and J lost 2 bases, with 8 bases between them. Looked up from germline, CDR1 is SGHRS and CDR2 is YFSETQ. CDR3 length: 14 amino acids. The CDR3 here is CASSLGRTQETQYF. The CDR3 DNA follows: TGCGCCAGCAGCTTGGGTCGGACACAAGAGACCCAGTACTTC.

The chain has TRBV12-5 and TRBJ2-5; 8 bases fit TRBD2. This CDR3 spans 13 amino acids. Germline V gives CDR1 LGHNT, CDR2 FRNRAP. Trimming at V came to 6 bases and at J to 3 bases, leaving 3 bases not matched to a gene. This chain's CDR3 is CASGRSGEETQYF. As DNA, the CDR3 is TGTGCTAGTGGCCGTAGCGGGGAAGAGACCCAGTACTTC.

A few counts support this clone. The chain is built from TRBV5-6 and TRBJ1-1, with 7 bases matching TRBD1. This CDR3 has 14 residues. Germline CDR1 and CDR2: SGHDT and YYEEEE. V dropped 1 base and J dropped 7; count of bases not matched to a gene: 7. CDR3 protein: CASSLNRGLSEAFF. DNA for the CDR3: TGTGCCAGCAGCTTGAATAGGGGGCTGAGTGAAGCTTTCTTT.

The chain employs TRBV5-1 and TRBJ1-1; D ambiguous. V was clipped by 4 bases and J by 1 base, with 20 bases between them. Germline CDR1 reads SGHRS; CDR2 reads YFSETQ. The CDR3 loop spans 17 amino acids. CDR3 residues: CASSPGSGSLENTEAFF. The CDR3 nucleotides read TGCGCCAGCAGCCCGGGGAGCGGCTCTTTGGAGAACACTGAAGCTTTCTTT.

The chain couples TRBV7-6 to TRBJ1-5, with a tentative D call TRBD1 (5 bases). V was trimmed by 4 bases and J by 4 bases, leaving 17 bases between them. The CDR3 is made up of 16 amino acids. The germline CDR1 and CDR2 sequences are SGHVS and FNYEAQ. CDR3 loop: CASSSKPRTGNQPQHF. The CDR3, as DNA: TGTGCCAGCAGCTCAAAACCGCGCACAGGAAATCAGCCCCAGCATTTT.

This rearrangement joins TRBV7-9 to TRBJ1-2; 8 nucleotides line up with TRBD1. Germline V gene lookup returns CDR1 SEHNR and CDR2 FQNEAQ (reference sequence). The CDR3 extends over 17 amino acids. J lost 2 bases, V lost 4 bases, and 12 bases had no gene match. CDR3: CASSSGQGEVMNYGYTF. The CDR3 coding sequence is TGTGCCAGCAGCTCTGGACAGGGAGAGGTGATGAACTATGGCTACACCTTC.

The table lists this clone with a few counts. The chain carries TRBV10-1 and TRBJ2-4; TRBD2 matches 7 bases. CDR3 length: 15 amino acids. From germline, CDR1 is WNHNN and CDR2 SYGVQD (reference sequence). The V segment lost 0 bases and the J segment 7 bases; nucleotides outside the gene matches: 6. The CDR3 nucleotides are TGCGCCAGCAGTGAGTCTACGGGAGGCGGGAACATTCAGTACTTC. Amino acid sequence: CASSESTGGGNIQYF.

V usage is TRBV2 and J usage is TRBJ2-1, with a tentative D call TRBD2 (6 bases). Germline loops: CDR1 SNHLY, CDR2 FYNNEI. This CDR3 region has 16 residues. With 2 bases removed from V and 2 bases from J, the gap between germline ends came to 13 bases. The DNA of the CDR3 is TGTGCCAGCAGTGAACACGGGAGCGCCACCTACAATGAGCAGTTCTTC. It encodes CASSEHGSATYNEQFF.

The rearrangement links TRBV19 to TRBJ1-1; no clear D. This CDR3 has 13 amino acids. Deletions cut 4 bases from V and 1 base from J, with 7 bases between. Germline assignment: CDR1 LNHDA and CDR2 SQIVND (reference sequence). Here the CDR3 reads CASSSEWNTEAFF. The CDR3 DNA reads as TGTGCCAGTAGTAGCGAGTGGAACACTGAAGCTTTCTTT.

The genes are TRBV2 and TRBJ2-1, with 15 bases that match TRBD2. This CDR3 contains 16 residues. From germline, CDR1 is SNHLY and CDR2 FYNNEI. J gave up 9 bases and V 4 bases, and 7 bases lay outside the gene matches. CDR3 sequence (DNA): TGTGCCAGCAGTGGAGGGTGGACTAGCGGGGGGGCTGAGCAGTTCTTC. Translated, it gives CASSGGWTSGGAEQFF.

V usage is TRBV27 and J usage is TRBJ2-5; 7 bases agree with TRBD2. V gave up 1 base and J gave up 3 bases; unmatched junction bases: 8. This CDR3 region has 16 residues. From germline, CDR1 is MNHEY and CDR2 SMNVEV (reference sequence). CDR3 region: CASSLWSSGIKETQYF. In DNA, the CDR3 is TGTGCCAGCAGTTTATGGTCCAGCGGGATAAAAGAGACCCAGTACTTC.

This chain uses TRBV9 with TRBJ2-1, with a weak D call TRBD1 (6 bases). V lost 1 base to trimming and J lost 8 bases, with 10 bases between them. The CDR3 loop spans 13 amino acids. Germline V lookup: CDR1 SGDLS, CDR2 YYNGEE. The CDR3 loop is CASSVRGYDEQFF. For the CDR3, the DNA is TGTGCCAGCAGCGTAAGGGGGTACGATGAGCAGTTCTTC.

This clone showed up just once. The chain joins TRBV7-2 to TRBJ1-1, with D unclear. The CDR3 spans 14 residues. Germline CDR1 and CDR2: SGHTA and FQGNSA. Trimming took off 5 bases at V and 2 bases at J, with 12 bases between the two ends. The CDR3 spells CASSPRGGNTEAFF. The DNA for the CDR3 is TGTGCCAGCAGCCCCCGGGGTGGCAACACTGAAGCTTTCTTT.

This chain uses TRBV20-1 with TRBJ2-3; possible D gene TRBD2, 6 bases. Trimming took 3 bases from V and 13 from J, leaving 14 bases between them. Germline CDR1 DFQATT, CDR2 SNEGSKA (reference sequence). The CDR3 runs to 11 residues. DNA of the CDR3: TGCAGTGCTAGCTGGGACTTGGGGGAGTATTTT. As protein: CSASWDLGEYF.

The J gene is TRBJ2-7, the V gene TRBV5-4; 9 nucleotides match TRBD2. This CDR3 comprises 15 residues. Trimming cost V 0 bases and J 3 bases; bases outside gene matches: 4. The germline V gene has CDR1 SGHNT and CDR2 YYREEE (reference sequence). The DNA for the CDR3 is TGTGCCAGCAGCTTGGCGCTTAGCGGGGGCTACGAGCAGTACTTC. This codes for CASSLALSGGYEQYF.

The genes are TRBV7-8 and TRBJ2-7; D perhaps matches TRBD1 (6 bases). V was pared by 5 bases and J by 2 bases, with 16 bases between. CDR3 length: 15 residues. Germline V gene data show CDR1 as SGHVS and CDR2 as FQNEAQ. The CDR3 spells CASSVGAGWPYEQYF. In DNA, the CDR3 is TGTGCCAGCAGCGTGGGGGCAGGGTGGCCCTACGAGCAGTACTTC.

This chain joins TRBV2 and TRBJ2-1, with TRBD2 matching over 9 bases. CDR3 length: 16 amino acids. The germline V gene encodes CDR1 SNHLY and CDR2 FYNNEI. Here the CDR3 reads CAHAGSGSGGHNEQFF. The CDR3 DNA sequence: TGTGCTCACGCAGGGTCGGGTAGCGGGGGCCACAATGAGCAGTTCTTC.

V is TRBV19 and J is TRBJ1-5; no definite D call. Germline V gene data show CDR1 as LNHDA and CDR2 as SQIVND (reference sequence). The CDR3 is made up of 17 amino acids. V lost 5 bases and J lost 0, with 17 bases in between. CDR3 in amino acids: CASSVDTRQFSNQPQHF. DNA of the CDR3: TGTGCCAGTAGTGTCGACACCAGGCAGTTTAGCAATCAGCCCCAGCATTTT.

The genes are TRBV7-2 and TRBJ2-7; TRBD1 agrees at 10 bases. Germline CDR1 SGHTA, CDR2 FQGNSA. Unmatched junction bases numbered 7, after V lost 4 bases and J lost 4 bases. The CDR3 totals 15 residues. The CDR3 is CASSSQGQGPYEQYF. The CDR3 region has the DNA TGTGCCAGCAGCTCCCAGGGACAGGGGCCGTACGAGCAGTACTTC.

The CDR3 region is CASRTSGDTGELFF. The DNA of the CDR3 is TGTGCCAGTAGGACTAGCGGGGACACCGGGGAGCTGTTTTTT. The genes are TRBV19 and TRBJ2-2; 11 bases align to TRBD2. This CDR3 region has 14 residues. V was pared by 6 bases and J by 3 bases, with 0 bases of the junction left unmatched. Germline V gene sequence: CDR1 LNHDA, CDR2 SQIVND (reference sequence).

The chain is built from TRBV5-1 and TRBJ2-7; TRBD1 matches 9 bases. After removal of 4 bases from V and 2 bases from J, the junction contained 7 bases not matched to a gene. Germline values: CDR1 SGHRS, CDR2 YFSETQ. The CDR3 covers 15 residues. The CDR3 DNA sequence: TGCGCCAGCAGCCCAGACAGGGGGGGACCCTACGAGCAGTACTTC. Amino acid sequence: CASSPDRGGPYEQYF.

The J gene is TRBJ1-4, the V gene TRBV6-5; 9 bases are shared with TRBD1. The CDR3 length is 13 residues. Germline CDR1 is MNHEY and CDR2 is SVGAGI. V shed 4 bases and J 6 bases; nucleotides not matched to a gene: 0. The CDR3 DNA reads TGTGCCAGCAGTTGGGACAGGGATGAAAAACTGTTTTTT. It codes for CASSWDRDEKLFF.

This clone came up once. The chain employs TRBV19 and TRBJ1-3; a weak D match, TRBD1 (6 bases). The CDR3 covers 16 residues. Trimming cost V 4 bases and J 0 bases, with 13 bases left between them. CDR1 is LNHDA, CDR2 SQIVND, per germline (reference sequence). For the CDR3, the DNA is TGTGCCAGTAGTACGACTCAGGGGCTCTCTGGAAACACCATATATTTT. Translation: CASSTTQGLSGNTIYF. Drawing the rest from reference TRBV19 and TRBJ1-3, the complete variable domain is DGGITQSPKYLFRKEGQNVTLSCEQNLNHDAMYWYRQDPGQGLRLIYYSQIVNDFQKGDIAEGYSVSREKKESFPLTVTSAQKNPTAFYLCASSTTQGLSGNTIYFGEGSWLTVV.

The rearrangement uses TRBV5-4 and TRBJ2-3; 9 bases agree with TRBD1. Germline CDR1 is SGHNT and CDR2 is YYREEE (reference sequence). This CDR3 has 15 amino acids. V lost 4 bases, J lost 2 bases, and 5 bases stayed unmatched. CDR3 bases: TGTGCCAGCAGCCTGGGACAGGGATTCACAGATACGCAGTATTTT. Translated, it gives CASSLGQGFTDTQYF.

The chain is built from TRBV7-2 and TRBJ2-3; 11 bases are shared with TRBD1. Losses at the gene ends were 7 bases for V and 5 bases for J; bases not matched to a gene: 8. The CDR3 contains 15 residues. Germline V gene sequence: CDR1 SGHTA, CDR2 FQGNSA. The chain's CDR3 is CASTLLGQGGDTQYF. CDR3 DNA: TGTGCCAGCACCCTGCTGGGACAGGGGGGAGATACGCAGTATTTT.

This CDR3 is CASRTGTGGLYGYTF. The DNA for the CDR3 is TGTGCCAGCAGAACCGGGACAGGGGGTCTCTATGGCTACACCTTC. The V call is TRBV2, the J call TRBJ1-2; 11 positions agree with TRBD1. Germline V gene sequence: CDR1 SNHLY, CDR2 FYNNEI. With 6 bases clipped from V and 4 bases from J, the junction kept 7 bases outside the gene matches. The CDR3 consists of 15 residues.

This rearrangement joins TRBV9 to TRBJ2-1, with D maybe TRBD1 (5 bases). This CDR3 comprises 13 residues. Trimming shortened V by 4 bases and J by 8 bases, and 13 bases separated the two germline ends. CDR1 and CDR2 (germline): SGDLS, YYNGEE. CDR3 loop: CASSFRQRHEQFF. Written as DNA, the CDR3 is TGTGCCAGCAGCTTTCGACAGCGCCATGAGCAGTTCTTC.

V gene TRBV9 combines with J gene TRBJ1-2; D is perhaps TRBD1 (6 bases). From germline, CDR1 is SGDLS and CDR2 YYNGEE. This CDR3 is 13 amino acids long. V was pared by 5 bases and J by 0 bases, with 8 bases between. The CDR3 loop is CASSQGSNYGYTF. As DNA, the CDR3 is TGTGCCAGCAGTCAGGGGTCTAACTATGGCTACACCTTC.

The rearrangement uses TRBV6-5 and TRBJ1-2, with D maybe TRBD1 (5 bases). Germline V gene data show CDR1 as MNHEY and CDR2 as SVGAGI. V lost 2 bases and J 7 bases, leaving 20 bases between the germline ends. The CDR3 runs 16 residues. The CDR3 region has the DNA TGTGCCAGCAGTTACGGATCGGACACCGCCTCTTTTGGCTACACCTTC. Translated: CASSYGSDTASFGYTF.

J is TRBJ2-3 and V is TRBV5-5; 9 positions match TRBD2. Germline CDR1 and CDR2: SGHKS and YYEKEE (reference sequence). The CDR3 spans 16 residues. V was pared by 4 bases and J by 2 bases, with 8 bases of the junction left unmatched. The CDR3 sequence: CASSKDLAGTTDTQYF. Here the CDR3 DNA reads TGTGCCAGCAGCAAGGACCTAGCGGGAACCACAGATACGCAGTATTTT.

This chain joins TRBV5-1 and TRBJ2-7; 7 bases line up with TRBD2. After removal of 4 bases from V and 1 base from J, the junction contained 8 bases not matched to a gene. The CDR3 length is 15 residues. Looked up from germline, CDR1 is SGHRS and CDR2 is YFSETQ. The CDR3 region is CASSVLAGASYEQYF. CDR3 nucleotides: TGCGCCAGCAGCGTTCTCGCGGGAGCGTCCTACGAGCAGTACTTC.